Ten or more counts support the clone carrying this TCR beta chain. Its antigen is not identified. This sample stems from a study of T cells after yellow fever vaccination. Across the whole study: Fractions containing few cells were prepared with SMART-Seq v4 Ultra Low Input. General study findings and limits: Researchers cautioned that FACS-sorted repertoires could harbor abundant clonotypes contaminating from the bulk population. Subsequent booster samples again held most clones from primary vaccination (96% CD4, 85% to 90% CD8).

A 5'RACE template-switching step, the method used to make TCR cDNA, added a universal primer site and UMIs. TCRdb processed the 5' RACE reads anew with MiXCR; each CDR3 protein has one entry. The sample consists of 140,000 to 150,000 distinct CDR3 sequences, about 6.2% of them appearing once. The V end was cut by 2 bases, the J end by 1 base, with 6 bases between. This CDR3 comprises 15 residues. Germline V CDR1 and CDR2: MNHEY, SVGAGI. The rearrangement joins TRBV6-5 to TRBJ2-6; D ambiguous. The sample here was CD4+ T cells sorted from PBMCs, taken 10 days after the yellow fever booster vaccination. The sequence derives from a man aged 25-40 years who received the YFV17D yellow fever vaccine. The CDR3 sequence is CASSYPISGANVLTF. The CDR3 DNA reads as TGTGCCAGCAGTTACCCCATTTCTGGGGCCAACGTCCTGACTTTC.